The 20 T cell receptor beta chains presented below share a single source sample, sequenced in a study of post-analysis software for immune sequencing data. Their antigens remain unidentified. Study findings and constraints: Five TRBV segments were significantly more frequent in patients than in controls. TRBV5-6, TRBV5-1 and TRBV20-1 were among these segments.

Tagging with unique molecular identifiers was a feature of the TCR beta cDNA libraries. TCRdb processed the PCR reads anew with MiXCR; each CDR3 protein has one entry. The table records a few hundred thousand distinct CDR3 sequences, 30% to 45% of them present only once. The material sequenced was blood. These receptors originate from a girl under 18 with multiple sclerosis.

This clonotype was recorded at least ten times. The rearrangement joins TRBV28 to TRBJ1-1, with D unresolved. Germline lookup yields CDR1 MDHEN and CDR2 SYDVKM. Trimming took off 10 bases at V and 3 bases at J, with 18 bases between the two ends. The CDR3 is made up of 14 amino acids. CDR3 sequence (DNA): TGTGCCACCACAACGGTCGGGTCTCACACTGAAGCTTTCTTT. Translating it yields CATTTVGSHTEAFF.

As concerns this clonotype: A much larger clone lies one base from this, so it may be a read error. This chain joins TRBV5-1 and TRBJ1-1, with D possibly being TRBD1 (5 bases). Per germline, CDR1 SGHRS and CDR2 YFSETQ. Trimming pared 3 bases from V and 5 bases from J, leaving 14 bases between. The CDR3 is 14 residues long. The CDR3 DNA reads TGCGCCAGCAGCTGGGAGTCGGGGGGGACTGAAGCTTTCTTT. It codes for CASSWESGGTEAFF.

The rearrangement links TRBV5-1 to TRBJ2-3; the match to TRBD1 covers 7 bases. The V gene's germline CDR1 is SGHRS and CDR2 YFSETQ. CDR3 length equals 16 residues. V gave up 2 bases and J gave up 0 bases; unmatched junction bases: 6. The CDR3 DNA is TGCGCCAGCAGCTTCGGACAGGCCCTTAGCACAGATACGCAGTATTTT. Translation: CASSFGQALSTDTQYF.

This chain uses TRBV3-1 with TRBJ1-1; TRBD1 is a possible D gene (5 bases). V was shortened by 4 bases and J by 0 bases, with 12 bases between the two germline ends. The CDR3 extends over 15 amino acids. The germline gives CDR1 LGHDT, CDR2 YNNKEL (reference sequence). In DNA, the CDR3 is TGTGCCAGCAGCCTGGACACAAGCCTGAACACTGAAGCTTTCTTT. It specifies CASSLDTSLNTEAFF.

This clonotype was observed a handful of times. The chain combines TRBV12-3 or TRBV12-4 with TRBJ2-4; unclear D gene. V lost 5 bases, J lost 4 bases, and 6 bases lay in between. CDR3 length: 12 residues. The CDR3 DNA sequence: TGTGCCAGCAGTCCCGAGAAAAACATTCAGTACTTC. Residues: CASSPEKNIQYF.

This clonotype was recorded many times. The chain couples TRBV7-2 to TRBJ2-4, with no clear D. The CDR3 sequence is 13 residues long. Deletions cut 5 bases from V and 0 bases from J, with 5 bases between. CDR1 and CDR2 from the germline V gene are SGHTA and FQGNSA. CDR3 region: CASSPLAKNIQYF. The CDR3 nucleotides read TGTGCCAGCAGCCCGTTAGCCAAAAACATTCAGTACTTC.

This rearrangement joins TRBV5-6 to TRBJ2-2; D assignment may be TRBD1 or TRBD2 (5 bases each). The CDR3 length is 15 residues. V lost 0 bases to trimming and J lost 3 bases, with 9 bases between them. The germline gives CDR1 SGHDT, CDR2 YYEEEE. CDR3 bases: TGTGCCAGCAGCTTGGAGCAGGGAGACACCGGGGAGCTGTTTTTT. It translates to CASSLEQGDTGELFF.

This clonotype has a count of ten or more. The chain uses TRBV6-5 and TRBJ2-4; 9 bases line up with TRBD2. In germline, CDR1 is MNHEY, CDR2 SVGAGI. The CDR3 contains 15 residues. V lost 5 bases to trimming and J lost 1 base; unmatched junction nucleotides: 3. The CDR3 reads CASSSGGSAKNIQYF. The CDR3 bases are TGTGCCAGCAGTAGCGGGGGGTCTGCCAAAAACATTCAGTACTTC.

This clonotype came up a few times. The chain carries TRBV10-3 and TRBJ2-2, with 7 bases that match TRBD1. The V segment lost 0 bases and the J segment 2 bases; nucleotides outside the gene matches: 3. Germline CDR1 reads ENHRY; CDR2 reads SYGVKD. The length of the CDR3 is 16 residues. This CDR3 is CAISESGTVNTGELFF. The CDR3 bases are TGTGCCATCAGTGAGTCGGGGACAGTTAACACCGGGGAGCTGTTTTTT.

The V call is TRBV29-1, the J call TRBJ1-2; 10 bases are a match to TRBD1. The J segment lost 10 bases and the V segment lost 6 bases, leaving 11 bases of the junction unmatched. Germline V lookup: CDR1 SQVTM, CDR2 ANQGSEA. This CDR3 region has 13 residues. CDR3 bases: TGCAGCGTGGCAGGGACAGGGGATAACCTCTACACCTTC. It specifies CSVAGTGDNLYTF.

V and J are TRBV7-8 and TRBJ2-7; TRBD2 might be the D (5 bases). CDR1 and CDR2 from the germline V gene are SGHVS and FQNEAQ. The CDR3 runs 15 residues. The ends were cut back, 1 base at V and 2 bases at J, with 12 bases in the middle. The DNA of the CDR3 is TGTGCCAGCAGCTTAGATAGAGGGTACCCCTACGAGCAGTACTTC. Protein sequence: CASSLDRGYPYEQYF.

The gene calls are TRBV6-1 and TRBJ1-4, with D possibly TRBD1 on 5 matching bases. Germline V CDR1 and CDR2: MNHNS, SASEGT. CDR3 length: 11 residues. Trimming stripped 8 bases from V and 10 bases from J, with 11 bases between. CDR3 DNA: TGTGCCAGCCGCGAAGGGGTAAAACTGTTTTTT. Translation gives CASREGVKLFF.

This clonotype came up many times. The CDR3 nucleotides are TGCAGTGCGGTACAGGGAGATACGCAGTATTTT. This codes for CSAVQGDTQYF. This chain joins TRBV20-1 and TRBJ2-3; D perhaps matches TRBD1 (6 bases). V was trimmed by 6 bases and J by 5 bases, leaving 9 bases between them. The CDR3 consists of 11 residues. The V gene's germline CDR1 is DFQATT and CDR2 SNEGSKA (reference sequence).

This rearrangement joins TRBV24-1 to TRBJ2-7, with 8 bases matching TRBD2. Germline CDR1 KGHDR, CDR2 SFDVKD. The CDR3 is 16 amino acids. Trimming cost V 1 base and J 5 bases; bases outside gene matches: 9. The CDR3 reads CATSDLEREPPNEQYF. The CDR3, as DNA: TGTGCCACCAGTGATTTAGAGCGGGAGCCGCCGAACGAGCAGTACTTC.

This clonotype came up many times. The chain employs TRBV9 and TRBJ2-1, with 7 bases that match TRBD2. The CDR3 totals 16 residues. Germline CDR1 is SGDLS and CDR2 is YYNGEE. V lost 4 bases, J lost 1 base, and 8 bases stayed unmatched. The CDR3 loop reads CASSPRLAGSYNEQFF. The CDR3 nucleotides are TGTGCCAGCAGCCCCCGACTAGCAGGATCCTACAATGAGCAGTTCTTC.

In its sample, this clonotype was seen many times. V gene TRBV3-1 combines with J gene TRBJ2-4; 11 bases map to TRBD2. Germline V gives CDR1 LGHDT, CDR2 YNNKEL (reference sequence). This CDR3 has 15 residues. Trimming took 0 bases from V and 7 from J; bases not matched to a gene: 2. In DNA form, the CDR3 reads TGTGCCAGCAGCCAAGATAGCGGGAGGGCTAACATTCAGTACTTC. Its translation is CASSQDSGRANIQYF.

This clonotype was found a few times. The chain carries TRBV12-5 and TRBJ1-2; D perhaps matches TRBD1 (6 bases). The CDR3 is 14 residues long. Between the trimmed V and J ends, which lost 6 bases and 3 bases, there was a span of 14 bases. The V gene's germline CDR1 is LGHNT and CDR2 FRNRAP. CDR3 loop: CASGAGGQDYGYTF. The CDR3 coding sequence is TGTGCTAGTGGGGCGGGGGGGCAGGACTATGGCTACACCTTC.

Turning to this clonotype: Given a much more abundant clone one base away, this may be a read error. The chain employs TRBV20-1 and TRBJ2-1; the match to TRBD1 covers 8 bases. The J call may be wrong; the DNA end is better matched by TRBJ2-7. The CDR3 has 13 amino acids. CDR1 and CDR2 from the germline V gene are DFQATT and SNEGSKA (reference sequence). CDR3 DNA: TGCAGTGCTAGTCGCAGGGGGCACAATGAGCAGTACTTC. This translates into CSASRRGHNEQYF.

The rearrangement uses TRBV3-1 and TRBJ1-6; 7 bases match TRBD1. Germline loops: CDR1 LGHDT, CDR2 YNNKEL (reference sequence). The V and J ends lost 1 base and 1 base, in that order; junction bases with no gene match: 10. The CDR3 has 19 residues. For the CDR3, the DNA is TGTGCCAGCAGCCAAGTGATTGACAGGGATAGTTCCTATAATTCACCCCTCCACTTT. Its translation: CASSQVIDRDSSYNSPLHF.

V usage is TRBV20-1 and J usage is TRBJ1-1; possible D gene TRBD1, 5 bases. Germline CDR1 is DFQATT and CDR2 is SNEGSKA (reference sequence). The CDR3 length is 14 residues. Trimming removed 1 base at V and 0 bases at J, with 9 bases between. CDR3 in amino acids: CSARAGTMNTEAFF. The CDR3 DNA reads TGCAGTGCTAGAGCGGGGACCATGAACACTGAAGCTTTCTTT.